The 10 T cell receptor beta chains listed next were all sequenced from one sample in a study of regulatory T cells in long-lasting Graves disease. Time point: newly diagnosed GD, antithyroid drugs for less than 3 months. From PBMCs, RNA was extracted and then used to make the TCR library. HTBI primers from iRepertoire and Arm-PCR of CDR3 regions yielded the TCR beta libraries. TCRdb reprocessed the multiplex PCR reads with MiXCR, giving one entry per CDR3 protein. The repertoire holds about 620,000 distinct CDR3 sequences, 15% to 20% seen once, with 15% to 20% in the top ten. These data were also filed under a second study, of T cells in Graves' hyperthyroidism and ophthalmopathy.

The material was peripheral blood mononuclear cells (PBMCs), obtained at new diagnosis, from a patient treated with antithyroid drugs. The receptors were sampled from a woman aged 30 to 39 with Graves disease.

As to this clonotype: Just one base apart from a much larger clone, this may be a read error. This chain uses TRBV5-1 with TRBJ1-1; the D is unclear. Germline CDR1 SGHRS, CDR2 YFSETQ. This CDR3 has 14 amino acids. In DNA form, the CDR3 reads TGCGCCAGCAGCTTGTACGGGCAGAACGCTGAAGCTTTCTTT. Its translation: CASSLYGQNAEAFF.

This chain uses TRBV6-5 with TRBJ2-3; D gene unclear. Germline CDR1 is MNHEY and CDR2 is SVGAGI. This CDR3 has 17 residues. V dropped 4 bases and J dropped 6 bases, with 23 bases sitting between them. The DNA of the CDR3 is TGTGCCAGCAGTTTGGGTCGGACGGTGGCGTGGATGGATACGCAGTATTTT. Its protein product is CASSLGRTVAWMDTQYF.

This clonotype came up many times. The V call is TRBV24-1, the J call TRBJ1-5; D is perhaps TRBD1 (5 bases). Germline V gives CDR1 KGHDR, CDR2 SFDVKD. V dropped 3 bases and J dropped 3 bases, with 8 bases sitting between them. The CDR3 runs 14 residues. In nucleotides, the CDR3 is TGTGCCACCAGTGATCAGGGATACAATCAGCCCCAGCATTTT. Protein sequence: CATSDQGYNQPQHF.

This clonotype was detected ten times or more. V and J are TRBV12-3 or TRBV12-4 and TRBJ2-1; perhaps TRBD2 as D (5 bases). Trimming pared 7 bases from V and 3 bases from J, leaving 13 bases between. CDR3 length: 14 amino acids. The CDR3 DNA reads as TGTGCCAGCACCGAAAGCGGATTCTACAATGAGCAGTTCTTC. Translated, it gives CASTESGFYNEQFF.

This clonotype was recorded many times. J is TRBJ1-2 and V is TRBV10-3, with no clear D. The V end was cut by 4 bases, the J end by 4 bases, with 7 bases between. Per germline, CDR1 ENHRY and CDR2 SYGVKD. The CDR3 loop spans 12 amino acids. The CDR3 DNA reads TGTGCCATCAGTGCCGAATTCTATGGCTACACCTTC. This codes for CAISAEFYGYTF.

This clonotype was counted between two and nine times. This sequence joins TRBV18 and TRBJ2-3, with 10 bases that match TRBD1. The ends lost 1 base at V and 6 bases at J; junction bases unmatched: 7. The CDR3 has 16 amino acids. Germline values: CDR1 KGHSH, CDR2 LQKENI. CDR3 loop: CASSPLGTGAQDTQYF. The DNA of the CDR3 is TGTGCCAGCTCACCACTTGGGACAGGGGCTCAGGATACGCAGTATTTT.

This clonotype was picked up a small number of times. The chain joins TRBV12-3 or TRBV12-4 to TRBJ1-4; D gene ambiguous. This CDR3 region has 17 residues. Trimming took 1 base from V and 8 from J, leaving 20 bases between them. CDR3 amino acids: CASSLGSTDLVGEKLFF. The CDR3 coding sequence is TGTGCCAGCAGTTTAGGGAGTACAGATCTGGTTGGGGAAAAACTGTTTTTT.

A few counts support this clonotype. This chain links TRBV18 with TRBJ2-7; 9 nucleotides agree with TRBD1. Unmatched junction bases numbered 2, after V lost 0 bases and J lost 2 bases. The CDR3 extends over 15 amino acids. CDR1 is KGHSH, CDR2 LQKENI, per germline. The CDR3: CASSPPGDRAYEQYF. CDR3 sequence (DNA): TGTGCCAGCTCACCACCGGGGGACAGGGCCTACGAGCAGTACTTC.

The chain is built from TRBV20-1 and TRBJ1-1; tentatively, D is TRBD1 (5 bases). CDR3 length: 14 residues. The germline V gene has CDR1 DFQATT and CDR2 SNEGSKA (reference sequence). Trimming took off 4 bases at V and 5 bases at J, with 17 bases between the two ends. The CDR3 region has the DNA TGCAGTGCTACCCCAGGGCGGACAAGTACTGAAGCTTTCTTT. Residues: CSATPGRTSTEAFF.

V gene TRBV19 combines with J gene TRBJ1-5; 7 positions agree with TRBD1. Unmatched junction bases numbered 12, after V lost 7 bases and J lost 3 bases. CDR1 is LNHDA, CDR2 SQIVND, per germline (reference sequence). The CDR3 covers 16 residues. CDR3 bases: TGTGCCAGTACCAACCAACAGGGGATTCTCAATCAGCCCCAGCATTTT. Its translation is CASTNQQGILNQPQHF.